The rows below give T cell receptor beta chains drawn from one sample of a study of T cell changes during pregnancy in multiple sclerosis. TCRdb's copy holds only in-frame clones and misses some; the assay was immunoSEQ multiplex PCR. The table shows 50,000 to 70,000 clones, with nearly 95% occurring only once. The specimen comprised peripheral blood, sampled in the first trimester of pregnancy. These receptors were obtained from a female donor with multiple sclerosis, enrolled in a pregnancy study. Each CDR3 is given with its conserved first and last residue. The D gene is left open where the match is weak. Not all rows give a size; the values are once, few, many and, for expanded clones, a class.

D	size	V	J	DNA	CDR3
TRBD2	NA	TRBV7-3	TRBJ2-2	TGTGCCAGCAGCTTAAGTAGCGGGGCCAACACCGGGGAGCTGTTTTTT	CASSLSSGANTGELFF
TRBD1	NA	TRBV2	TRBJ2-2	TGTGCCAGCAGTGACCAGGGACAGCTCACCGGGGAGCTGTTTTTT	CASSDQGQLTGELFF
NA	NA	TRBV11-2	TRBJ1-1	TGTGCCAGCAGCTTAGCGGGGATCATGAACACTGAAGCTTTCTTT	CASSLAGIMNTEAFF
NA	NA	TRBV7-3	TRBJ2-3	TGTGCCAGCAGCCCCGGGATGAATACGCAGTATTTT	CASSPGMNTQYF
NA	NA	TRBV10-3	TRBJ1-2	TGTGCCATCAGGGGACTTTCCCTCTATGGCTACACCTTC	CAIRGLSLYGYTF
TRBD1	NA	TRBV6-6	TRBJ2-5	TGTGCCAGCAGTTACGGGACCGGGACAGGCCAAGAGACCCAGTACTTC	CASSYGTGTGQETQYF
NA	NA	TRBV11-2	TRBJ2-3	TGTGCCAGCAGCTTAGAGCGTAGCACAGATACGCAGTATTTT	CASSLERSTDTQYF
TRBD2	NA	TRBV13	TRBJ2-5	TGTGCCAGCAGCTTAAGAGCGGGGGTTAGGGAGACCCAGTACTTC	CASSLRAGVRETQYF
TRBD1	NA	TRBV11-2	TRBJ1-1	TGTGCCAGCAGCCACGCTGGGACAGCACCCTCGGGTTTCTTT	CASSHAGTAPSGFF
NA	NA	TRBV6-5	TRBJ1-1	TGTGCCAGCAGTTACCTTAAGACAGTGAACACTGAAGCTTTCTTT	CASSYLKTVNTEAFF
NA	NA	TRBV6-6	TRBJ2-7	TGTGCCAGCAGCCCCCCGGGAGCTCGCGCCTACGAGCAGTACTTC	CASSPPGARAYEQYF
TRBD1	NA	TRBV5-1	TRBJ1-3	TGCGCCAGCAGCTTAGGGACAGACTCTGGAAACACCATATATTTT	CASSLGTDSGNTIYF
NA	NA	TRBV27	TRBJ2-5	TGTGCCAGCATGAGAGGAAGGGGAACAGTCCAAGAGACCCAGTACTTC	CASMRGRGTVQETQYF
TRBD1	NA	TRBV30	TRBJ1-3	TGTGCCTGGGACCTTGGGACAGTACGCTCTGGAAACACCATATATTTT	CAWDLGTVRSGNTIYF
NA	NA	TRBV4-3	TRBJ1-1	TGCGCCAGCAGCCAAGCGTATATTAGGACTATGAACACTGAAGCTTTCTTT	CASSQAYIRTMNTEAFF
NA	once	TRBV9	TRBJ1-4	TGTGCCAGCAGCGCCGGACAGTTCCCTGGGGAAAAACTGTTTTTT	CASSAGQFPGEKLFF